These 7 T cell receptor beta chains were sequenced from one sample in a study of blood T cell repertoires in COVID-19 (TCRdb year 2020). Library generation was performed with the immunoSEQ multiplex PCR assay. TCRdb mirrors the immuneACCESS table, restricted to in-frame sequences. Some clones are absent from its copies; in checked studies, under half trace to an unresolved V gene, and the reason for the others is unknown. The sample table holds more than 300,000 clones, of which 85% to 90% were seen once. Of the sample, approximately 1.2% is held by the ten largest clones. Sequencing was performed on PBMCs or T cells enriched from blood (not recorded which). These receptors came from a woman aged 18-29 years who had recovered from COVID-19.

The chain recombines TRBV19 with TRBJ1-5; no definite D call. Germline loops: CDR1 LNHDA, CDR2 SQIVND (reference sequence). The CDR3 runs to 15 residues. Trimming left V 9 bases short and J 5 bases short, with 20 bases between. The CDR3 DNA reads TGTGCCAGCCACCTAAGTGGACTGGGAGATCAGCCCCAGCATTTT. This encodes CASHLSGLGDQPQHF.

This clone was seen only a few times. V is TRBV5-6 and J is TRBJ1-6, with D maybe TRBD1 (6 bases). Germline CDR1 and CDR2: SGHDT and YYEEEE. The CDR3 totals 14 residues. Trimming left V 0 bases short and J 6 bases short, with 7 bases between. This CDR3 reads CASSLDRVNSPLHF. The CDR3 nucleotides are TGTGCCAGCAGCTTGGACAGGGTTAATTCACCCCTCCACTTT.

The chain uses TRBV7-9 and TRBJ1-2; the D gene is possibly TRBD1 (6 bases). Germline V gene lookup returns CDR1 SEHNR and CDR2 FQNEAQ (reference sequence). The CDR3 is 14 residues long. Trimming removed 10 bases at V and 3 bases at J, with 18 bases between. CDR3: CATQRGGLDYGYTF. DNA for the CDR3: TGTGCCACCCAGCGGGGGGGGCTAGACTATGGCTACACCTTC.

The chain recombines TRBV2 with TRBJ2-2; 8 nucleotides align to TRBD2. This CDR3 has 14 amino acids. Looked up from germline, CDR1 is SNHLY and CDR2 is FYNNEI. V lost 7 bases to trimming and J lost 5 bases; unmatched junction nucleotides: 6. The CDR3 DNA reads TGTGCCAGCATCCGACTAGCGAGTACCGGGGAGCTGTTTTTT. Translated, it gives CASIRLASTGELFF.

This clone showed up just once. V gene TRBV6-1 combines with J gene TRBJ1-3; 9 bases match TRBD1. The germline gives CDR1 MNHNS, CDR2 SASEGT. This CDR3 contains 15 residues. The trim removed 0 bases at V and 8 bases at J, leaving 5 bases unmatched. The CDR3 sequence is CASSEAPGQGYTIYF. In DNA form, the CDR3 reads TGTGCCAGCAGTGAAGCTCCGGGACAGGGTTACACCATATATTTT.

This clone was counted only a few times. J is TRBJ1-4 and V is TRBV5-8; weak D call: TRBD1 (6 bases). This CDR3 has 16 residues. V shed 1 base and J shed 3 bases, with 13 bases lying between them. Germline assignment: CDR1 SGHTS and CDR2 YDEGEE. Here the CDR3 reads CASSLLPDSPNEKLFF. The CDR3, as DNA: TGTGCCAGCAGCTTGCTACCGGACAGCCCTAATGAAAAACTGTTTTTT.

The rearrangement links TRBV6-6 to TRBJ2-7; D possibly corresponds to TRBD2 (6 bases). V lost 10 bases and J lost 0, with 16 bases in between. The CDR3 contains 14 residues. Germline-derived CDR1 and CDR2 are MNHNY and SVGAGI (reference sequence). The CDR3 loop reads CATLGLSSSYEQYF. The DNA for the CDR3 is TGTGCCACCTTAGGACTATCAAGCTCCTACGAGCAGTACTTC.